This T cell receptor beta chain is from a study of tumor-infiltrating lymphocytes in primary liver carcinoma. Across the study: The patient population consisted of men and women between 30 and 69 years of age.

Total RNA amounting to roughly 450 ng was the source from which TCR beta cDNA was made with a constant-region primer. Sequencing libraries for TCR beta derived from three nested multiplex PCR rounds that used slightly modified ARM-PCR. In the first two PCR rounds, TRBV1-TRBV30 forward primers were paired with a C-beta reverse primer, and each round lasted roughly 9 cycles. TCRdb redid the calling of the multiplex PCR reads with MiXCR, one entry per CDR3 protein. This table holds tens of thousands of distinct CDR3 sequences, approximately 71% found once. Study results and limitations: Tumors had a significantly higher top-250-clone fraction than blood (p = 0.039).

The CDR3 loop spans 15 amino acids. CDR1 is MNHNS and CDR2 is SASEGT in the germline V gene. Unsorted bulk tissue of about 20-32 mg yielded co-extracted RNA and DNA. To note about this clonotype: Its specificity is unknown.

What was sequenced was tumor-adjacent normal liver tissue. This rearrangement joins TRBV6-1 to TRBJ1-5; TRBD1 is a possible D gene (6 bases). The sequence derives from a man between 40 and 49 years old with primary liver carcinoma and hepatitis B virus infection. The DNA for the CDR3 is TGTGCTAGTAGTGAAGTGGGACACCCTAATCAGCCCCAGCATTTT. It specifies CASSEVGHPNQPQHF.